Presented here are 17 T cell receptor beta chains from one specimen sequenced in a study of T cell clonality in common variable immunodeficiency. Overall study results and limits: In common variable immunodeficiency, TCR beta chains reportedly carried fewer deletions and N-nucleotide insertions.

Their recognized antigens are unknown. The table came from immunoSEQ multiplex PCR; TCRdb's copy has only in-frame clones and leaves some out. The repertoire consists of 25,000 to 30,000 clones, none detected only once. Sequences were obtained from peripheral blood mononuclear cells. The receptors derive from a human donor with common variable immunodeficiency.

The table lists this clone with many counts. The CDR3 end falls 3 residues outside the read, so it is completed with the germline J gene. V is TRBV10-3 and J is TRBJ2-3; the match to TRBD2 covers 15 bases. Germline V lookup: CDR1 ENHRY, CDR2 SYGVKD. The CDR3 consists of 19 residues. The V segment lost 3 bases and the J segment 4 bases; nucleotides outside the gene matches: 11. The CDR3 reads CAISDGLAGGQKVSDTQYF. The covered CDR3 bases are TGTGCCATCAGTGATGGACTAGCGGGGGGGCAGAAGGTCTCAGATACG.

This clone was counted ten times or more. Coverage ceases 3 residues before the CDR3 finishes, and the germline J gene fills in the end. V gene TRBV5-1 combines with J gene TRBJ1-2, with D possibly matching TRBD1 (5 bases). CDR1 and CDR2 from the germline V gene are SGHRS and YFSETQ. The CDR3 length is 11 residues. The CDR3 DNA, read in part, is TGCGCCAGCAGCTTGGGACAGTAC. Amino acid sequence: CASSLGQY. The whole CDR3 region reads CASSLGQYYTF.

With regard to this clone: The CDR3 end is not reached by the read, which stops 3 residues before it; the germline J gene fills it in. V usage is TRBV7-9 and J usage is TRBJ1-2; 9 bases line up with TRBD1. The length of the CDR3 is 14 residues. Germline V gene lookup returns CDR1 SEHNR and CDR2 FQNEAQ (reference sequence). The CDR3 bases that were read are TGTGCCAGCAGCTTTGACACAGGGGGCCAGGGC. It yields the protein CASSFDTGGQG. The CDR3 in full is CASSFDTGGQGYTF.

This clone was counted a few times. The CDR3 end falls 3 residues outside the read, so it is completed with the germline J gene. J is TRBJ2-6 and V is TRBV5-1; a weak D match, TRBD1 (6 bases). Per germline, CDR1 SGHRS and CDR2 YFSETQ. V was pared by 2 bases and J by 4 bases, with 13 bases between. CDR3 length: 16 amino acids. The sequenced part of the CDR3 DNA is TGCGCCAGCAGCTTTGGGACACTCTCCGGGGCCAACGTC. It specifies CASSFGTLSGANV. The whole CDR3 reads CASSFGTLSGANVLTF. The full variable domain, completed using reference TRBV5-1 and TRBJ2-6, is KAGVTQTPRYLIKTRGQQVTLSCSPISGHRSVSWYQQTPGQGLQFLFEYFSETQRNKGNFPGRFSGRQFSNSRSEMNVSTLELGDSALYLCASSFGTLSGANVLTFGAGSRLTVL.

As regards this clone: The CDR3 goes on 3 residues after the read ends, and that part is filled in from the germline J gene. The J gene is TRBJ2-1, the V gene TRBV19; 10 bases map to TRBD2. Germline V gives CDR1 LNHDA, CDR2 SQIVND (reference sequence). CDR3 length: 18 amino acids. Trimming took 5 bases from V and 8 from J; bases not matched to a gene: 18. The covered CDR3 bases are TGTGCCAGTAGTGAGCCGGGACTAGCGAGATTATACGCGGATGAG. Amino acids: CASSEPGLARLYADE. The entire CDR3 is CASSEPGLARLYADEQFF.

Details on this clone: The read finishes 3 residues shy of the CDR3 end, and the germline J gene is used to complete it. V and J are TRBV7-2 and TRBJ2-1, with TRBD2 identical over 11 bases. V gave up 8 bases and J gave up 0 bases; unmatched junction bases: 3. The length of the CDR3 is 15 residues. Germline V gene data show CDR1 as SGHTA and CDR2 as FQGNSA. The chain's CDR3 is CASLAGGPSYNEQFF. Partial CDR3 DNA: TGTGCCAGCTTAGCGGGGGGGCCCTCCTACAATGAG.

This clone was observed a few times. Partial CDR3 DNA: TGTGCCAGCAGCTTATGGGGGGGGAGCAATTATGAG. Amino acids: CASSLWGGSNYE. The full CDR3 is CASSLWGGSNYEQFF. The chain has TRBV7-3 and TRBJ2-1; 7 bases align to TRBD2. The CDR3 end is not reached by the read, which stops 3 residues before it; the germline J gene fills it in. V was clipped by 2 bases and J by 8 bases; unmatched bases: 9. Germline V gene sequence: CDR1 SGHTA, CDR2 FQGTGA. The CDR3 loop spans 15 amino acids.

Worth noting for this clone: The sequence runs out 3 residues before the end of the CDR3; the remainder is reconstructed from the germline J gene. The V call is TRBV6-4, the J call TRBJ2-2; D is unresolved. This CDR3 contains 13 residues. Germline V gives CDR1 MRHNA, CDR2 SNTAGT. V lost 0 bases, J lost 4 bases, and 3 bases lay in between. CDR3 residues: CASSDSSTGELFF. Partial CDR3 DNA: TGTGCCAGCAGTGACTCTAGCACCGGGGAG.

This clone has just a few counts. The read is 3 residues too short to cover the CDR3 end, so that end is filled in from the germline J gene. The chain links TRBV7-2 to TRBJ1-5, with TRBD1 as a possible D gene (6 bases). Trimming removed 5 bases at V and 7 bases at J, with 12 bases between. The CDR3 spans 13 residues. In germline, CDR1 is SGHTA, CDR2 FQGNSA. The part of the CDR3 DNA that was read is TGTGCCAGCAGCCCAGGGGTACGGCAGCCC. This gives the protein CASSPGVRQP. The whole CDR3 region reads CASSPGVRQPQHF.

This clone was seen a few times. The covered CDR3 bases are TGTGCCAGCAGCGGAACAGGGGGCCCTGGC. As protein: CASSGTGGPG. The full CDR3 sequence reads CASSGTGGPGYTF. The rearrangement uses TRBV5-6 and TRBJ1-2; TRBD1 matches 9 bases. Read coverage stops 3 residues before the CDR3 terminus; the germline J gene supplies the remainder. Looked up from germline, CDR1 is SGHDT and CDR2 is YYEEEE. With 4 bases clipped from V and 7 bases from J, the junction kept 5 bases outside the gene matches. The CDR3 covers 13 residues. The whole variable domain, filled in from reference TRBV5-6 and TRBJ1-2, reads DAGVTQSPTHLIKTRGQQVTLRCSPKSGHDTVSWYQQALGQGPQFIFQYYEEEERQRGNFPDRFSGHQFPNYSSELNVNALLLGDSALYLCASSGTGGPGYTFGSGTRLTVV.

As concerns this clone: The CDR3 end falls 3 residues outside the read, so it is completed with the germline J gene. The chain has TRBV7-6 and TRBJ1-3; D is unclear. V lost 0 bases and J 0 bases, leaving 6 bases between the germline ends. The CDR3 contains 15 residues. Germline loops: CDR1 SGHVS, CDR2 FNYEAQ. CDR3 in amino acids: CASSLAQISGNTIYF. The covered CDR3 bases are TGTGCCAGCAGCTTAGCGCAGATCTCTGGAAACACC.

Many counts were recorded for this clone. The sequenced fragment ends 3 residues before the CDR3 boundary, so the rest is inferred from the germline J gene. The chain is built from TRBV20-1 and TRBJ1-1; D might be TRBD1 (5 bases). Germline V CDR1 and CDR2: DFQATT, SNEGSKA (reference sequence). The CDR3 extends over 14 amino acids. The ends were cut back, 2 bases at V and 1 base at J, with 11 bases in the middle. The part of the CDR3 DNA that was read is TGCAGTGCTAGATGGAGGCAGGGGAACACTGAA. It is translated as CSARWRQGNTE. The CDR3, in full, reads CSARWRQGNTEAFF.

Worth noting for this clone: Sequencing ends 3 residues short of the CDR3 end; the germline J gene provides the rest. The chain has TRBV6-2 or TRBV6-3 and TRBJ2-1, with D maybe TRBD2 (6 bases). Deletions cut 8 bases from V and 9 bases from J, with 11 bases between. The CDR3 has 11 residues. The germline V gene encodes CDR1 MNHEY and CDR2 SVGEGT. The CDR3: CASDAGTEQFF. The sequenced CDR3 bases are TGTGCCAGCGATGCGGGGACTGAG.

This clone was picked up many times. The read ends 3 residues early relative to the CDR3; the germline J gene fills the gap. The J gene is TRBJ2-2, the V gene TRBV5-1, with 7 bases matching TRBD2. Trimming cost V 1 base and J 2 bases; bases outside gene matches: 5. Germline V CDR1 and CDR2: SGHRS, YFSETQ. This CDR3 spans 16 amino acids. The covered CDR3 bases are TGCGCCAGCAGCTTGTCTGGCGGGGGTAACACCGGGGAG. Its translation is CASSLSGGGNTGE. The entire CDR3 reads CASSLSGGGNTGELFF.

Worth noting for this clone: The read ends 3 residues shy of where the CDR3 ends; the end is completed using the germline J gene. The rearrangement joins TRBV5-1 to TRBJ2-2, with TRBD1 identical over 7 bases. The germline gives CDR1 SGHRS, CDR2 YFSETQ. The trim removed 2 bases at V and 8 bases at J, leaving 6 bases unmatched. The CDR3 consists of 14 residues. The sequenced part of the CDR3 DNA is TGCGCCAGCAGCTTAGGACAGGCGGAGGGGGAG. It specifies CASSLGQAEGE. The entire CDR3 is CASSLGQAEGELFF.

There are many counts of this clone. The observed sequence ends 3 residues before the CDR3 terminus, with the missing tail filled in from the germline J gene. This sequence joins TRBV12-3 or TRBV12-4 and TRBJ2-1; 12 nucleotides align to TRBD2. J gave up 7 bases and V 2 bases, and 3 bases lay outside the gene matches. This CDR3 is 15 amino acids long. The CDR3 loop is CASSLLAGGQNEQFF. CDR3 DNA, as far as it was read: TGTGCCAGCAGTTTACTAGCGGGGGGGCAAAATGAG.

This clone has a count of ten or more. The read terminates 3 residues before the CDR3 end, so the remaining end is supplied by the germline J gene. The V and J genes are TRBV20-1 and TRBJ1-1; maybe TRBD1 (5 bases). Trimming pared 4 bases from V and 4 bases from J, leaving 10 bases between. Germline V gives CDR1 DFQATT, CDR2 SNEGSKA (reference sequence). The CDR3 length is 12 residues. CDR3 sequence reads: CSATERGTEAFF. The sequenced part of the CDR3 DNA is TGCAGTGCTACAGAAAGGGGCACTGAA.